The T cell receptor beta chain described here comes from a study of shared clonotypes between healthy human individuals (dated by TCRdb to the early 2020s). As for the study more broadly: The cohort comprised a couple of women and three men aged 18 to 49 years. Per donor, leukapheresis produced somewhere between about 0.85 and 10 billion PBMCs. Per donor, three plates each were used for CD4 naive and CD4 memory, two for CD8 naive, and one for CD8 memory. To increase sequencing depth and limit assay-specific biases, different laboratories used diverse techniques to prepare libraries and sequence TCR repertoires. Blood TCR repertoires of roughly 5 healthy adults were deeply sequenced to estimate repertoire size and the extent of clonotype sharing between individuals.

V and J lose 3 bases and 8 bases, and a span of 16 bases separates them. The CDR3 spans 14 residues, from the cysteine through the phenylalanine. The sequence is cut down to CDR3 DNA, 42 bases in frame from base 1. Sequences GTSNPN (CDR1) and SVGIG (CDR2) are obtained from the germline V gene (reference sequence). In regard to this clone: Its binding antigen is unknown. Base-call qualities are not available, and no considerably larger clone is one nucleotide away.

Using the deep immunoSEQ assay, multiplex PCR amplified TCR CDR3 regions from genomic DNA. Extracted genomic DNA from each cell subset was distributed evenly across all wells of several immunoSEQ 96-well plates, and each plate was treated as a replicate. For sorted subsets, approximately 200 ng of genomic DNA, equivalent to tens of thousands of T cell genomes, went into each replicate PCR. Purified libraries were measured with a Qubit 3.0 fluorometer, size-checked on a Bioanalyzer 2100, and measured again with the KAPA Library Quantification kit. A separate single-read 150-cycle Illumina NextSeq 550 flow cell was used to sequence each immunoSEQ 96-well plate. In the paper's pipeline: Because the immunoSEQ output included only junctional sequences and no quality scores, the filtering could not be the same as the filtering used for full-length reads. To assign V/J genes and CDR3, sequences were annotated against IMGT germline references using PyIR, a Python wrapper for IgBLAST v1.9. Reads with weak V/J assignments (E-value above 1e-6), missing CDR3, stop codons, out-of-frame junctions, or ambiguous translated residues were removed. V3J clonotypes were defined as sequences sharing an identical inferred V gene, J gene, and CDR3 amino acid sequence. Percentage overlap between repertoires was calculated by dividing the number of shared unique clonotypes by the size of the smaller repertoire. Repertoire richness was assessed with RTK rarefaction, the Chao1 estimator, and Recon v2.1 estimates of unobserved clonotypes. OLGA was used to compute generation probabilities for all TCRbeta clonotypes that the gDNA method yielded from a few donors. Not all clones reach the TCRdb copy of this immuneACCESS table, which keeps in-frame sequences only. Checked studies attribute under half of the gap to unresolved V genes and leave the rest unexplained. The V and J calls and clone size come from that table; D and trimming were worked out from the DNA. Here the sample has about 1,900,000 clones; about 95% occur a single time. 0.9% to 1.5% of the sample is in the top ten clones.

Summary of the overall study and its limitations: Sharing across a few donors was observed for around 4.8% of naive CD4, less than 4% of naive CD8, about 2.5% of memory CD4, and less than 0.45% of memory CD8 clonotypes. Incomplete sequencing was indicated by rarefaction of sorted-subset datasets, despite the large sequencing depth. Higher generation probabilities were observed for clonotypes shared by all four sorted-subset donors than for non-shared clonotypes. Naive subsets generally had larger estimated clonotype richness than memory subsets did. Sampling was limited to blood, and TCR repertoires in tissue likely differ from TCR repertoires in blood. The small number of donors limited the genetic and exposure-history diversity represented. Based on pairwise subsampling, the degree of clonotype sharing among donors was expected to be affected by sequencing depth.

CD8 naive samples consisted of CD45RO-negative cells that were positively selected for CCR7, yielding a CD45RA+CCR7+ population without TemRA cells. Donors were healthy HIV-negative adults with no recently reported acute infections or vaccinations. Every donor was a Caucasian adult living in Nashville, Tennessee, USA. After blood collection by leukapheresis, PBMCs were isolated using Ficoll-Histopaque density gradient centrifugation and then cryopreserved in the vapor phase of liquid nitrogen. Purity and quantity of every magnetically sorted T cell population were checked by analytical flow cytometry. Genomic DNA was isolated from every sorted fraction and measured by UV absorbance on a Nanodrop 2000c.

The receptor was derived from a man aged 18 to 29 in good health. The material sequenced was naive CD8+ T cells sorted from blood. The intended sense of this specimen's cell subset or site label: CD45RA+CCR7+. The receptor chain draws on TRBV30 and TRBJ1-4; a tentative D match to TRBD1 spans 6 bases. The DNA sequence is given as TGTGCCTGGAGCTGGACAGCGCCGAGAGAAAAACTGTTTTTT. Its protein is CAWSWTAPREKLFF.